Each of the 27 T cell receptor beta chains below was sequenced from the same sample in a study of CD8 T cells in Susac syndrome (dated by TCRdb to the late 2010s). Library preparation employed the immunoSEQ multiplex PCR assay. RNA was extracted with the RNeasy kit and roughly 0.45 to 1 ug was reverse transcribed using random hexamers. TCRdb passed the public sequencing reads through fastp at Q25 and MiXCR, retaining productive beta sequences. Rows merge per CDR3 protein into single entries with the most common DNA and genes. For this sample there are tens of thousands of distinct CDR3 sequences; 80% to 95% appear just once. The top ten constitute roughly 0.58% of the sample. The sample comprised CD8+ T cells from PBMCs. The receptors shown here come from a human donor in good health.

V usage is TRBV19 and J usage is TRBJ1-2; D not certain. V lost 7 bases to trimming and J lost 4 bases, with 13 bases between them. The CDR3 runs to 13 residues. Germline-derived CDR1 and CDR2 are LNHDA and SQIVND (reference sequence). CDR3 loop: CASTWPGGYGYTF. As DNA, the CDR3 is TGTGCCAGTACGTGGCCGGGCGGCTATGGCTACACCTTC.

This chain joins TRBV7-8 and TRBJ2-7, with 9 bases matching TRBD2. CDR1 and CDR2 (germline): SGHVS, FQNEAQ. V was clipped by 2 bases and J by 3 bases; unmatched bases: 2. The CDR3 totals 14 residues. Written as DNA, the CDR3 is TGTGCCAGCAGCTTACAGACTAGCGGCTACGAGCAGTACTTC. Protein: CASSLQTSGYEQYF.

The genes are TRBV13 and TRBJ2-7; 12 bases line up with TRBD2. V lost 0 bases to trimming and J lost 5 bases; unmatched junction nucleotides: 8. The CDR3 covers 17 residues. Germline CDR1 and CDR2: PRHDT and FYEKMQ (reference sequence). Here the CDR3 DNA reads TGTGCCAGCAGCTTAGGTCTAGCGGGAGGGCCCACGGACGAGCAGTACTTC. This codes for CASSLGLAGGPTDEQYF.

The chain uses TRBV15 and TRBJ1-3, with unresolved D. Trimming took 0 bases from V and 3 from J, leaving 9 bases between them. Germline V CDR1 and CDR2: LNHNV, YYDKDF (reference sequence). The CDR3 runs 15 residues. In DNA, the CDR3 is TGTGCCACCAGCAGAGAGCGGTCTTATGGAAACACCATATATTTT. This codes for CATSRERSYGNTIYF.

CDR3 in DNA: TGTGCCAGCAGCTTTCTAGCGGAAGAGACCCAGTACTTC. The encoded protein is CASSFLAEETQYF. V usage is TRBV5-5 and J usage is TRBJ2-5; 7 nucleotides line up with TRBD2. Germline CDR1 SGHKS, CDR2 YYEKEE (reference sequence). The CDR3 is made up of 13 amino acids. Trimming took 2 bases from V and 3 from J; bases not matched to a gene: 1.

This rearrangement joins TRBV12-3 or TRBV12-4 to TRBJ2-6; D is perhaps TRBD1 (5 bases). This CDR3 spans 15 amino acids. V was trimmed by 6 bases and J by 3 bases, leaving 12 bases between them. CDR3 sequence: CASSPPGLGANVLTF. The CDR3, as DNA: TGTGCCAGCAGCCCACCAGGGCTTGGGGCCAACGTCCTGACTTTC.

CDR3 loop: CAIPGGLASTQYF. The CDR3 DNA sequence: TGTGCCATCCCGGGGGGACTAGCCTCTACGCAGTATTTT. This chain links TRBV6-1 with TRBJ2-3; 9 positions agree with TRBD2. Germline V lookup: CDR1 MNHNS, CDR2 SASEGT. J lost 8 bases, V lost 10 bases, and 10 bases had no gene match. CDR3 length: 13 amino acids.

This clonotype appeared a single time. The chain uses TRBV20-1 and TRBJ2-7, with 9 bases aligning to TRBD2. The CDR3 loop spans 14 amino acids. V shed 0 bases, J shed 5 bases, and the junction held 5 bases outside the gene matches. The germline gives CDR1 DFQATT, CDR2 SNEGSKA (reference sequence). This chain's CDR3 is CSAREREGLNEQYF. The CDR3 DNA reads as TGCAGTGCTAGAGAGCGGGAGGGCCTCAACGAGCAGTACTTC.

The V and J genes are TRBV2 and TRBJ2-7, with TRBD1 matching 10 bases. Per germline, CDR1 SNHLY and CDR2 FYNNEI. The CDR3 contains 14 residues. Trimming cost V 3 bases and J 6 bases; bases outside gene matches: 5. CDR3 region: CASSDWTGGGEQYF. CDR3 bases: TGTGCCAGCAGTGATTGGACAGGGGGAGGCGAGCAGTACTTC.

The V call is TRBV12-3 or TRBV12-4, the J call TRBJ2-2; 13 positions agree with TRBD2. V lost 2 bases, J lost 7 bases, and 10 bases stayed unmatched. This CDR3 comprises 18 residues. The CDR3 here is CASSLNLGLAGRFGELFF. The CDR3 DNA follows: TGTGCCAGCAGTTTAAACCTGGGACTAGCGGGACGTTTCGGGGAGCTGTTTTTT.

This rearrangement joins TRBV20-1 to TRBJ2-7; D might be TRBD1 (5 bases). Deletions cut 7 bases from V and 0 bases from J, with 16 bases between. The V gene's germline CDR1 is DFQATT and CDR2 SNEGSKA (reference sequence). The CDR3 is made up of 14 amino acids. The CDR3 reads CSGAFGQGSYEQYF. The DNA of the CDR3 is TGCAGTGGGGCCTTTGGGCAGGGCTCCTACGAGCAGTACTTC.

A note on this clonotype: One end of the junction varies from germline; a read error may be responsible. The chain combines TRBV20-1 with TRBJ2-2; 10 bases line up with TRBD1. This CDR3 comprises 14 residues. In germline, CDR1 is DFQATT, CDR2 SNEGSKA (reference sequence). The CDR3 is CSARDRGQSGELFF. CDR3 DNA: TGCAGTGCCAGAGACAGGGGGCAAAGCGGGGAGCTGTTTTTT.

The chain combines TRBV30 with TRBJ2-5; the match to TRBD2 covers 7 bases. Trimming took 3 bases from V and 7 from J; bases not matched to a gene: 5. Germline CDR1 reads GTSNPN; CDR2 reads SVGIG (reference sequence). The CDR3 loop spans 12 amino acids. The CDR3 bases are TGTGCCTGGAGAGGACTAGTTGGGACCCAGTACTTC. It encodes CAWRGLVGTQYF.

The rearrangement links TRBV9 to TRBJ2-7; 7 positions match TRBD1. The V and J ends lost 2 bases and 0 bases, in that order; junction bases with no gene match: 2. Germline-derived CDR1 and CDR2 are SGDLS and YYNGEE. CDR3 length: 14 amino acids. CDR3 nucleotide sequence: TGTGCCAGCAGCGTCGGACAGGACTCCTACGAGCAGTACTTC. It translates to CASSVGQDSYEQYF.

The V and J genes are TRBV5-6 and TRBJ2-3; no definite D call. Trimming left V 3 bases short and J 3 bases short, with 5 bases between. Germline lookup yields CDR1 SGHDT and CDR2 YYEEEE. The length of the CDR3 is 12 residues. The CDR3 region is CASSSYTDTQYF. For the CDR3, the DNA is TGTGCCAGCAGCTCCTATACAGATACGCAGTATTTT.

CDR3 sequence: CSAHPGLAGSGWAQYF. CDR3 DNA sequence: TGCAGTGCTCATCCGGGACTAGCGGGCTCGGGTTGGGCGCAGTATTTT. This chain joins TRBV20-1 and TRBJ2-3, with TRBD2 matching over 12 bases. Germline V lookup: CDR1 DFQATT, CDR2 SNEGSKA (reference sequence). Germline trimming cut 5 bases from V and 10 bases from J; bases unmatched to any gene: 16. The CDR3 has 16 residues.

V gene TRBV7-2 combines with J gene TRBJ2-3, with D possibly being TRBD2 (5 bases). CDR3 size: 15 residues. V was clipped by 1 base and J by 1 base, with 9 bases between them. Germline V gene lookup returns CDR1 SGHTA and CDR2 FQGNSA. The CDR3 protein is CASSLVGGRTDTQYF. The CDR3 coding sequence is TGTGCCAGCAGCTTAGTCGGCGGGCGCACAGATACGCAGTATTTT. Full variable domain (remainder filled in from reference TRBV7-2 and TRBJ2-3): GAGVSQSPSNKVTEKGKDVELRCDPISGHTALYWYRQSLGQGLEFLIYFQGNSAPDKSGLPSDRFSAERTGGSVSTLTIQRTQQEDSAVYLCASSLVGGRTDTQYFGPGTRLTVL.

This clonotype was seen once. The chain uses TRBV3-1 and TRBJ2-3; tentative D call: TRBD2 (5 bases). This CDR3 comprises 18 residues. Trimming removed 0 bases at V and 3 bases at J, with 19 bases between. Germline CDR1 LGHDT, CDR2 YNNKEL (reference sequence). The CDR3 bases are TGTGCCAGCAGCCAAGATTTAGGAGGAGCCGCGACGACAGATACGCAGTATTTT. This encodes CASSQDLGGAATTDTQYF.

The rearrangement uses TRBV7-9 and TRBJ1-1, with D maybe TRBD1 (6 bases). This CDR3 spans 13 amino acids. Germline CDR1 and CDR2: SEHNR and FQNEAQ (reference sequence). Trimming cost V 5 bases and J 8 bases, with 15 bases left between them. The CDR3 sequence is CASSPPGAGEAFF. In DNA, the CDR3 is TGTGCCAGCAGCCCCCCAGGGGCTGGAGAAGCTTTCTTT.

The CDR3 region is CASSEVGEETQYF. The CDR3 nucleotides read TGTGCCAGCAGTGAAGTCGGGGAGGAGACCCAGTACTTC. This rearrangement joins TRBV2 to TRBJ2-5; D perhaps matches TRBD2 (5 bases). Trimming cost V 1 base and J 5 bases, with 8 bases left between them. CDR1 is SNHLY and CDR2 is FYNNEI in the germline V gene. This CDR3 has 13 amino acids.

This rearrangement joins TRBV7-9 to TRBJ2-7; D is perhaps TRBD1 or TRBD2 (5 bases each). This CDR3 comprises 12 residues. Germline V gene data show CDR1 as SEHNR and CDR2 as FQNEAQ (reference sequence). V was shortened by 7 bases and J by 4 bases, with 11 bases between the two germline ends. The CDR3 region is CASNPEGYEQYF. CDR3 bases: TGTGCCAGCAACCCCGAGGGGTACGAGCAGTACTTC. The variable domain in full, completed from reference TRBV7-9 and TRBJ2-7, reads DTGVSQNPRHKITKRGQNVTFRCDPISEHNRLYWYRQTLGQGPEFLTYFQNEAQLEKSRLLSDRFSAERPKGSFSTLEIQRTEQGDSAMYLCASNPEGYEQYFGPGTRLTVT.

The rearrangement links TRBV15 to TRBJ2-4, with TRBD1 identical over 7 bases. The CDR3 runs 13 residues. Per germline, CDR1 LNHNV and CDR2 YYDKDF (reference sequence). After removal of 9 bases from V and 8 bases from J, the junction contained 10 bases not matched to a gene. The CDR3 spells CATELGGRHIQYF. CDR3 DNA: TGTGCCACAGAACTAGGGGGCAGGCACATTCAGTACTTC.

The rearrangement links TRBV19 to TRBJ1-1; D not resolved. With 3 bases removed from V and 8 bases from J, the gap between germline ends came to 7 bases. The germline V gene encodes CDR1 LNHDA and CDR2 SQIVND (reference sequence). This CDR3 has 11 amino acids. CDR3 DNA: TGTGCCAGTAGTATGGGAGTAGAAGCTTTCTTT. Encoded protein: CASSMGVEAFF. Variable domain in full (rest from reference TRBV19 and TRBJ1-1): DGGITQSPKYLFRKEGQNVTLSCEQNLNHDAMYWYRQDPGQGLRLIYYSQIVNDFQKGDIAEGYSVSREKKESFPLTVTSAQKNPTAFYLCASSMGVEAFFGQGTRLTVV.

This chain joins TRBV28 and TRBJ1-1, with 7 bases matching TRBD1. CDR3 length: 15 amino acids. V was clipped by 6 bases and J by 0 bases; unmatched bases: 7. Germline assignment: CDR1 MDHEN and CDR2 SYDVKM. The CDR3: CASSETGTVNTEAFF. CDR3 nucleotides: TGTGCCAGCAGCGAGACCGGGACAGTGAACACTGAAGCTTTCTTT.

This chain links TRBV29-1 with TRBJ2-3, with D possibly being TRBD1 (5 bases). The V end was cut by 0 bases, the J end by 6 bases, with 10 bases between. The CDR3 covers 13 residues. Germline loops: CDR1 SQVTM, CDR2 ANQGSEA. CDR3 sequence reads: CSVEDETEDTQYF. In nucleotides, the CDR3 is TGCAGCGTTGAAGACGAGACAGAGGATACGCAGTATTTT.

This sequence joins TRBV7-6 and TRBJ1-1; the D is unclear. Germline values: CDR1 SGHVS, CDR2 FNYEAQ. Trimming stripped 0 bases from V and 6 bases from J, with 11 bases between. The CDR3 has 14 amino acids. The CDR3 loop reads CASSLAVGSPEAFF. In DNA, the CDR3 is TGTGCCAGCAGCTTAGCGGTTGGCAGCCCTGAAGCTTTCTTT.

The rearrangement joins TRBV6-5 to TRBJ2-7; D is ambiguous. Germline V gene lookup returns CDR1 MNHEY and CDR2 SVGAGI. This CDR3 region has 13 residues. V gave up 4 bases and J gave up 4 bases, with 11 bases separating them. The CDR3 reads CASSSHPSYEQYF. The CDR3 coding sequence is TGTGCCAGCAGTTCCCACCCATCTTACGAGCAGTACTTC.